Listed here are 25 T cell receptor beta chains from one sample, sequenced in a study of blood T cell repertoires in COVID-19. Sequencing used immunoSEQ multiplex PCR; TCRdb keeps in-frame clones, though not all of them. The sample consists of over 200,000 clones, approximately 80% of them appearing once. Sequenced sample: PBMCs or T cells enriched from blood (not recorded which). Every receptor here comes from a man aged 55 to 69 who had recovered from COVID-19.

The chain carries TRBV13 and TRBJ1-6, with 8 nucleotides matching TRBD1. Per germline, CDR1 PRHDT and CDR2 FYEKMQ (reference sequence). V lost 4 bases and J lost 8; bases outside the gene matches: 7. This CDR3 region has 15 residues. This CDR3 is CASSSRDRRDSPLHF. The CDR3 DNA is TGTGCCAGCAGCTCCCGGGACAGGCGTGATTCACCCCTCCACTTT.

J is TRBJ2-7 and V is TRBV6-5; possible D gene TRBD2, 6 bases. The CDR3 loop spans 14 amino acids. The germline V and J ends were trimmed by 0 bases and 3 bases, with 9 bases remaining between them. CDR1 MNHEY and CDR2 SVGAGI come from the germline V gene. The CDR3 spells CASSYSRRGYEQYF. The CDR3 nucleotides are TGTGCCAGCAGTTACTCGAGGAGGGGCTACGAGCAGTACTTC.

The chain couples TRBV7-9 to TRBJ2-7; tentative D call: TRBD1 (6 bases). CDR1 and CDR2 from the germline V gene are SEHNR and FQNEAQ (reference sequence). The CDR3 is 12 amino acids. The V end was cut by 3 bases, the J end by 6 bases, with 9 bases between. CDR3 nucleotide sequence: TGTGCCAGCAGCTTCGGCAGGGGCGAGCAGTACTTC. Encoded protein: CASSFGRGEQYF.

The chain is built from TRBV18 and TRBJ1-1; TRBD1 matches 10 bases. This CDR3 has 15 residues. The V and J ends lost 4 bases and 3 bases, in that order; junction bases with no gene match: 5. The V gene's germline CDR1 is KGHSH and CDR2 LQKENI. In DNA form, the CDR3 reads TGTGCCAGCTCACTAAGGGACAGGGGAGACACTGAAGCTTTCTTT. It specifies CASSLRDRGDTEAFF.

V gene TRBV29-1 combines with J gene TRBJ1-2; TRBD1 agrees at 8 bases. The CDR3 runs 14 residues. The trim removed 5 bases at V and 2 bases at J, leaving 7 bases unmatched. Germline values: CDR1 SQVTM, CDR2 ANQGSEA. CDR3 residues: CSVPGQGGNYGYTF. The CDR3 DNA follows: TGCAGCGTTCCCGGACAGGGTGGGAACTATGGCTACACCTTC.

The gene calls are TRBV19 and TRBJ1-2; 7 bases agree with TRBD1. The CDR3 has 12 amino acids. The V and J ends lost 6 bases and 2 bases, in that order; junction bases with no gene match: 0. Germline CDR1 and CDR2: LNHDA and SQIVND (reference sequence). CDR3 sequence reads: CASRGQNYGYTF. The DNA of the CDR3 is TGTGCCAGTAGGGGACAGAACTATGGCTACACCTTC.

The gene calls are TRBV3-1 (or the pseudogene TRBV3-2) and TRBJ1-3; D uncertain. Deletions cut 0 bases from V and 5 bases from J, with 11 bases between. Per germline, CDR1 LGHDT and CDR2 YNNKEL (reference sequence). The CDR3 contains 15 residues. CDR3 sequence (DNA): TGTGCCAGCAGCCAAGATCGGCCGAGGCGAAACACCATATATTTT. This translates into CASSQDRPRRNTIYF.

This clone was found a few times. This chain uses TRBV27 with TRBJ1-5; D is unresolved. This CDR3 region has 16 residues. The germline V gene has CDR1 MNHEY and CDR2 SMNVEV (reference sequence). Between the trimmed V and J ends, which lost 1 base and 0 bases, there was a span of 10 bases. The CDR3 DNA is TGTGCCAGCAGTTTATTCGGACTCGATAGCAATCAGCCCCAGCATTTT. Translated: CASSLFGLDSNQPQHF.

This rearrangement joins TRBV3-1 (or the pseudogene TRBV3-2) to TRBJ1-1, with unresolved D. Germline-derived CDR1 and CDR2 are LGHDT and YNNKEL (reference sequence). CDR3 length: 15 residues. V was trimmed by 0 bases and J by 4 bases, leaving 12 bases between them. This chain's CDR3 is CASSQDSFVPTEAFF. CDR3 sequence (DNA): TGTGCCAGCAGCCAAGATAGCTTTGTACCCACTGAAGCTTTCTTT.

V usage is TRBV9 and J usage is TRBJ1-5, with TRBD1 matching 8 bases. V was pared by 0 bases and J by 7 bases, with 6 bases of the junction left unmatched. This CDR3 comprises 15 residues. Germline CDR1 reads SGDLS; CDR2 reads YYNGEE. The CDR3 nucleotides read TGTGCCAGCAGCGTAGATGGACAGGGTAAGCAGCCCCAGCATTTT. Its translation: CASSVDGQGKQPQHF. The full variable domain, completed using reference TRBV9 and TRBJ1-5, is DSGVTQTPKHLITATGQRVTLRCSPRSGDLSVYWYQQSLDQGLQFLIQYYNGEERAKGNILERFSAQQFPDLHSELNLSSLELGDSALYFCASSVDGQGKQPQHFGDGTRLSIL.

The rearrangement uses TRBV29-1 and TRBJ2-3, with 12 bases aligning to TRBD2. CDR3 length equals 12 residues. Germline lookup yields CDR1 SQVTM and CDR2 ANQGSEA. The CDR3 DNA follows: TGCAGTGCTAGCGGGGGGGCTGATACGCAGTATTTT. Translating it yields CSASGGADTQYF.

V gene TRBV7-9 combines with J gene TRBJ1-5, with 8 positions matching TRBD1. CDR3 length equals 14 residues. With V trimmed by 4 bases and J by 6 bases, 5 bases remained unmatched. CDR1 and CDR2 from the germline V gene are SEHNR and FQNEAQ (reference sequence). The CDR3 DNA reads TGTGCCAGCAGCTCGGACAGGGATGTTCAGCCCCAGCATTTT. This gives the protein CASSSDRDVQPQHF.

This clone was recorded a few times. The chain combines TRBV18 with TRBJ1-5, with 7 bases that match TRBD1. Germline CDR1 and CDR2: KGHSH and LQKENI. This CDR3 region has 14 residues. V was clipped by 4 bases and J by 2 bases; unmatched bases: 2. CDR3 nucleotides: TGTGCCAGCTCACGACAGGGAGGCAATCAGCCCCAGCATTTT. Protein sequence: CASSRQGGNQPQHF.

The CDR3 reads CASSLATGTYEQYF. CDR3 DNA sequence: TGTGCCAGCAGCCTCGCGACAGGGACCTACGAGCAGTACTTC. The chain joins TRBV11-2 to TRBJ2-7; TRBD1 matches at 7 bases. The CDR3 length is 14 residues. V was clipped by 5 bases and J by 2 bases; unmatched bases: 6. The germline V gene encodes CDR1 SGHAT and CDR2 FQNNGV.

V and J are TRBV5-5 and TRBJ2-3; weak D call: TRBD2 (6 bases). The V gene's germline CDR1 is SGHKS and CDR2 YYEKEE (reference sequence). The CDR3 sequence is 16 residues long. The germline V and J ends were trimmed by 0 bases and 0 bases, with 11 bases remaining between them. The CDR3 DNA follows: TGTGCCAGCAGCTTGGATTCGGGGACTAGCACAGATACGCAGTATTTT. Encoded protein: CASSLDSGTSTDTQYF.

This clone was detected a few times. This sequence joins TRBV6-5 and TRBJ1-6, with D hard to call. Germline V lookup: CDR1 MNHEY, CDR2 SVGAGI. Trimming removed 8 bases from V and 7 bases from J, with 15 bases in between. CDR3 length: 14 residues. CDR3 bases: TGTGCCAGCCGCTCTGAGGTCCGGAATTCACCCCTCCACTTT. Its protein product is CASRSEVRNSPLHF.

V gene TRBV15 combines with J gene TRBJ2-7; the D gene is possibly TRBD2 (5 bases). Trimming pared 0 bases from V and 6 bases from J, leaving 12 bases between. Germline V gene data show CDR1 as LNHNV and CDR2 as YYDKDF (reference sequence). This CDR3 is built from 14 residues. CDR3 loop: CATSRDAGWPEQYF. CDR3 nucleotide sequence: TGTGCCACCAGCAGAGATGCGGGTTGGCCCGAGCAGTACTTC.

The chain is built from TRBV5-5 and TRBJ1-1; TRBD1 matches 7 bases. Trimming cost V 4 bases and J 4 bases; bases outside gene matches: 7. CDR1 and CDR2 from the germline V gene are SGHKS and YYEKEE (reference sequence). The CDR3 is made up of 14 amino acids. The CDR3 bases are TGTGCCAGCAGCAGACAGGGTACGAGCACTGAAGCTTTCTTT. This sequence encodes CASSRQGTSTEAFF.

The CDR3 bases are TGTGCCAGCAGCCAAGAAACAGGGCATGGCTACACCTTC. Encoded protein: CASSQETGHGYTF. The V call is TRBV3-1 (or the pseudogene TRBV3-2), the J call TRBJ1-2; D is perhaps TRBD1 (6 bases). The germline V and J ends were trimmed by 0 bases and 6 bases, with 8 bases remaining between them. The germline gives CDR1 LGHDT, CDR2 YNNKEL (reference sequence). This CDR3 contains 13 residues.

This clone was counted only a few times. The V gene is TRBV7-2, the J gene TRBJ2-5, with a tentative D call TRBD2 (6 bases). CDR3 length equals 15 residues. The germline V gene has CDR1 SGHTA and CDR2 FQGNSA. The V and J ends lost 5 bases and 5 bases respectively, with 18 bases between them. The CDR3, as DNA: TGTGCCAGCAGCCTTCACCAGACTAGTGCGGAGACCCAGTACTTC. Translated, it gives CASSLHQTSAETQYF.

V usage is TRBV9 and J usage is TRBJ2-3; TRBD2 matches 15 bases. Germline V lookup: CDR1 SGDLS, CDR2 YYNGEE. The CDR3 is 18 amino acids. Trimming at V came to 2 bases and at J to 3 bases, leaving 7 bases not matched to a gene. CDR3 bases: TGTGCCAGCAGCGTCGGGACTAGCGGGGGGCAGGGGACAGATACGCAGTATTTT. Protein sequence: CASSVGTSGGQGTDTQYF.

This clone was detected once. The rearrangement uses TRBV18 and TRBJ2-3; TRBD2 matches 16 bases. The CDR3 is 16 residues long. The V gene's germline CDR1 is KGHSH and CDR2 LQKENI. Trimming at V came to 3 bases and at J to 4 bases, leaving 1 base not matched to a gene. The CDR3 loop is CASSPGTSGGADTQYF. The CDR3 DNA sequence: TGTGCCAGCTCACCGGGGACTAGCGGGGGGGCAGATACGCAGTATTTT.

The sample holds a few counts of this clone. This sequence joins TRBV19 and TRBJ1-5; possible D gene TRBD1, 6 bases. V was shortened by 10 bases and J by 2 bases, with 15 bases between the two germline ends. This CDR3 is built from 14 residues. Germline loops: CDR1 LNHDA, CDR2 SQIVND (reference sequence). CDR3 nucleotide sequence: TGTGCCACCAACCAACAGGGAGGCAATCAGCCCCAGCATTTT. Protein: CATNQQGGNQPQHF. Full variable domain (remainder filled in from reference TRBV19 and TRBJ1-5): DGGITQSPKYLFRKEGQNVTLSCEQNLNHDAMYWYRQDPGQGLRLIYYSQIVNDFQKGDIAEGYSVSREKKESFPLTVTSAQKNPTAFYLCATNQQGGNQPQHFGDGTRLSIL.

In its sample, this clone was seen a few times. The same CDR3 can be traced to other DNA sequences in this sample. This chain joins TRBV4-2 and TRBJ1-2, with a possible D match to TRBD1 (5 bases). The germline CDR1 and CDR2 sequences are LGHNA and YNFKEQ. The CDR3 is made up of 13 amino acids. Trimming shortened V by 1 base and J by 8 bases, and 11 bases separated the two germline ends. CDR3 region: CASSQGAGNGYTF. In DNA form, the CDR3 reads TGTGCCAGCAGCCAAGGTGCAGGGAACGGCTACACCTTC.

This CDR3 reads CASRGQHKNTEAFF. CDR3 in DNA: TGTGCCAGCAGGGGACAGCACAAGAACACTGAAGCTTTCTTT. V usage is TRBV2 and J usage is TRBJ1-1; 7 nucleotides agree with TRBD1. The V segment lost 6 bases and the J segment 1 base; nucleotides outside the gene matches: 5. Germline V gives CDR1 SNHLY, CDR2 FYNNEI. The CDR3 has 14 residues. The full variable domain, rest sourced from reference TRBV2 and TRBJ1-1, is EPEVTQTPSHQVTQMGQEVILRCVPISNHLYFYWYRQILGQKVEFLVSFYNNEISEKSEIFDDQFSVERPDGSNFTLKIRSTKLEDSAMYFCASRGQHKNTEAFFGQGTRLTVV.